The sequence of this T cell receptor beta chain was determined in a study of T-cell memory formation after mild COVID-19. A note on this clonotype: Its specificity is not known.

A single record per CDR3 protein comes from TCRdb applying MiXCR to the 5' RACE reads. The sample has under 550,000 distinct CDR3 sequences, 15% to 20% seen once. General study results and limits: Clones contracting over day 15 to 85 were CD4/CD8 balanced, with later expanders leaning CD4+.

The CDR3 covers 14 residues. V was pared by 2 bases and J by 1 base, with 10 bases between. CDR1 and CDR2 (germline): SQVTM, ANQGSEA. The rearrangement links TRBV29-1 to TRBJ2-3; possibly TRBD2 for D (6 bases). Sequenced sample: PBMCs or a T cell subset sorted from them (not recorded which). This clonotype was sampled from an adult woman who had mild COVID-19 (a few samples of this study predate the infection). Cell type and time point are not known. DNA of the CDR3: TGCAGCGTTGAAATGTCTAGCGGCACAGATACGCAGTATTTT. Its translation is CSVEMSSGTDTQYF.